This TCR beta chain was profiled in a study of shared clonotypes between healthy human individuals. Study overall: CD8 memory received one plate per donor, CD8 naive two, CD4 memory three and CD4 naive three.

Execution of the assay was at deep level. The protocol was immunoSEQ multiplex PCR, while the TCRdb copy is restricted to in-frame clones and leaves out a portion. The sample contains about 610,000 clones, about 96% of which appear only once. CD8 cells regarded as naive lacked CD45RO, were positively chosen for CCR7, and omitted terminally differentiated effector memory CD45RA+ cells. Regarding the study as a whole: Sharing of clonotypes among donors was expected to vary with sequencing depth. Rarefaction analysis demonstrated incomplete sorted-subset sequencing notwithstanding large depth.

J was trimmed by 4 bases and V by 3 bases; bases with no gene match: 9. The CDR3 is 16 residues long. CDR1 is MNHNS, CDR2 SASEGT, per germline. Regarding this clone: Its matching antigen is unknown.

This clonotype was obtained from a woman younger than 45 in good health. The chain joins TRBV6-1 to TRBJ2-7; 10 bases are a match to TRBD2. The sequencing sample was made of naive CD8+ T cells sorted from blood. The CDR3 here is CASSEPLRTSGYEQYF. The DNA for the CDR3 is TGTGCCAGCAGTGAGCCCCTCCGGACTAGCGGATACGAGCAGTACTTC.